The clone carrying this TCR beta chain was found a few times. This record belongs to a study of beta chain features in type 1 diabetes. This CDR3 spans 15 amino acids. Germline lookup yields CDR1 SGHTA and CDR2 FQGNSA. The V gene lost 5 bases and the J gene lost 1 base, with 14 bases spanning the gap. Expressed TCRB transcripts were sequenced, since all the RNA that had been isolated was reverse transcribed. TCRdb's table, derived via immunoSEQ multiplex PCR, lists solely in-frame clones and lacks some. This table has 130,000 to 150,000 clones, 8% to 13% appearing once. The sequenced sample was naive CD4+ T cells from blood. This TCR derives from a man aged 18 to 30 in good health. The rearrangement joins TRBV7-2 to TRBJ2-5; D possibly corresponds to TRBD1 (6 bases). The CDR3 is CASSQQQGFQETQYF. CDR3 sequence (DNA): TGTGCCAGCAGCCAGCAACAGGGCTTCCAAGAGACCCAGTACTTC.